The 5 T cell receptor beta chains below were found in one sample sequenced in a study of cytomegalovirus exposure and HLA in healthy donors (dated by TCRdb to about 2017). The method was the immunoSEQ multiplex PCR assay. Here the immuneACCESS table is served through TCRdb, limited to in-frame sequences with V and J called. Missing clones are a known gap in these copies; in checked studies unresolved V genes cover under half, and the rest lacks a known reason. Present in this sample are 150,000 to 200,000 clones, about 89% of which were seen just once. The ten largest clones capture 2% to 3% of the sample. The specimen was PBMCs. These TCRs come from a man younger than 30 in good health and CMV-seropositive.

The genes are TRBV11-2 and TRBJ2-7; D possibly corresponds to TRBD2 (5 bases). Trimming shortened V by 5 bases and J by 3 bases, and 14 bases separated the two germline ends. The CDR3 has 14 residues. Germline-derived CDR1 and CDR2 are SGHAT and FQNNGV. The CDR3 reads CASSPVVTSYEQYF. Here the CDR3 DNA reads TGTGCCAGCAGCCCAGTGGTCACTAGCTACGAGCAGTACTTC.

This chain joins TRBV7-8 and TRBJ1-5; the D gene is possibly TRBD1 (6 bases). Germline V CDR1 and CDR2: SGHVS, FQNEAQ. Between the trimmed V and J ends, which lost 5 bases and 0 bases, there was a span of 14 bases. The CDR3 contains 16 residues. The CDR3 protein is CASSVETGFSNQPQHF. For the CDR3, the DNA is TGTGCCAGCAGCGTAGAAACAGGGTTTAGCAATCAGCCCCAGCATTTT.

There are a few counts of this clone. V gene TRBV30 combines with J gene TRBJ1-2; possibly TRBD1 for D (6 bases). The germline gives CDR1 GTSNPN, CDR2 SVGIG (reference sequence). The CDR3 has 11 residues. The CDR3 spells CDQTGLYGYTF. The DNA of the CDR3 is TGTGACCAGACAGGCCTCTATGGCTACACCTTC.

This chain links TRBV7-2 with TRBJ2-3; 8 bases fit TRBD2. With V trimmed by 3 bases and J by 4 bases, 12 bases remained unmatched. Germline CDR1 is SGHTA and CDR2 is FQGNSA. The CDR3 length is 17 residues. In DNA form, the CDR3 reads TGTGCCAGCAGCTTTCTACCCCGGGGGGGCCGCGCAGATACGCAGTATTTT. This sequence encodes CASSFLPRGGRADTQYF.

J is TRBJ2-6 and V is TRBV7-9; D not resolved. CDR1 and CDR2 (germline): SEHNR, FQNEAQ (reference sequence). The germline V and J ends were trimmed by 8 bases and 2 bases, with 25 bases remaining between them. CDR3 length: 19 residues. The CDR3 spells CASPEIVKTQVTGANVLTF. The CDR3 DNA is TGTGCCAGCCCTGAAATTGTTAAAACTCAGGTGACTGGGGCCAACGTCCTGACTTTC.